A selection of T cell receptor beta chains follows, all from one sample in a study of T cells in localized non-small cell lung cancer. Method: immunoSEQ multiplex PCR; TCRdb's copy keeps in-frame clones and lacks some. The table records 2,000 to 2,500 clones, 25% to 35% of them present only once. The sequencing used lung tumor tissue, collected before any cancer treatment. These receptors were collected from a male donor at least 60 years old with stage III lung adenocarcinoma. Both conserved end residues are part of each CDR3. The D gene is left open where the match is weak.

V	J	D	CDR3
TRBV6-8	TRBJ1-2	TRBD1	CAISYRGLADGYTF
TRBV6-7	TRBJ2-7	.	CASSYHGAGSSEQYF
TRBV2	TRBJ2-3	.	CASSEATGPDTQYF
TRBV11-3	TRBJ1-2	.	CASSIVNSGVYGYTF
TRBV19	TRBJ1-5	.	CASSPVSNQPQHF
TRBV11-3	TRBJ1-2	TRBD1	CASSYGQGENYGYTF
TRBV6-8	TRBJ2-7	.	CASSLYGPYEQYF
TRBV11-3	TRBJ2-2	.	CASRAFVGGWEDTGELFF
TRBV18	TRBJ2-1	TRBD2	CASSPREPSSGSSGEQFF
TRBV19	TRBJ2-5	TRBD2	CASSIGGSGKQETQYF
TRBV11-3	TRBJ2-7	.	CASSLTTGQSYEQYF
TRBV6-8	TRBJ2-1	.	CASTRQIYNEQFF
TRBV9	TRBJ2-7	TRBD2	CATTSQLAGIHNEQYF
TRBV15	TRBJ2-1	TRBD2	CATSRLAGGRHNEQFF
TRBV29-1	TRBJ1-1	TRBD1	CSVSRDRVGAFF
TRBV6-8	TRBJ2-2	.	CASTEGNTGELFF
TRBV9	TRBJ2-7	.	CASSVEVGEQYF
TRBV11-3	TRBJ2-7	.	CASSQGEGEGYEQYF
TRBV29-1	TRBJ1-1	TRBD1	CSVEEGDRGNTEAFF
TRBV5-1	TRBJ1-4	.	CASSFGPAATNEKLFF
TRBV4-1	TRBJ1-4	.	CASSQEAGLVGEKLFF
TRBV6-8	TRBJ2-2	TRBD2	CASTAGGLVGELFF
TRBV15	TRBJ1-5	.	CATSRGSWVPRRGQPQHF
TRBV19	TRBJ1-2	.	CASSRTGTEDYTF
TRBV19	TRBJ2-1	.	CASSTMDEQFF
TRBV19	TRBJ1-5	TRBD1	CASHEGDRGYQPQHF
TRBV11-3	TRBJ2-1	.	CASSSGGTNYNEQFF
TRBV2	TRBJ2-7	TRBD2	CASRGLAEGVEQYF